Listed here are 19 T cell receptor beta chains from one sample, sequenced in a study of regulatory T cells in long-lasting Graves disease (dated by TCRdb to the early 2020s). The library was obtained by multiplex PCR. This sample was sequenced with an Illumina HiSeq 4000. iRepertoire HTBI primers and Arm-PCR amplification of CDR3 regions were used to construct TCR beta libraries. TCRdb trimmed public reads at Q25 via fastp, called clones via MiXCR and kept in-frame beta chains. Rows merge per CDR3 protein into single entries with the most common DNA and genes. Here the sample has 410,000 or so distinct CDR3 sequences; 15% occur a single time. Over 15% of the sample comes from the top ten. In the paper's terms, the time point label means: newly diagnosed GD, antithyroid drugs for less than 3 months. RNA was extracted from PBMCs in TRIzol for both TCR sequencing and RNA sequencing. These data were also filed under a second study, of T cells in Graves' hyperthyroidism and ophthalmopathy.

The starting material was peripheral blood mononuclear cells (PBMCs), obtained at new diagnosis, from a patient treated with antithyroid drugs. The source is a woman aged 25 to 39 with Graves disease. Donor details come from another sample of the same person, matched by shared clones.

The chain combines TRBV9 with TRBJ1-3; a possible D gene is TRBD1 (5 bases). Germline CDR1 reads SGDLS; CDR2 reads YYNGEE. This CDR3 contains 15 residues. Trimming cost V 2 bases and J 4 bases, with 13 bases left between them. CDR3 nucleotides: TGTGCCAGCAGCGTGCAGGGCAACGCCGGAAACACCATATATTTT. It yields the protein CASSVQGNAGNTIYF.

As regards this clonotype: A junction end diverges from the germline sequence, so it may reflect a read error. This chain links TRBV9 with TRBJ2-1; 9 nucleotides agree with TRBD2. The end of the DNA fits TRBJ2-5 better, so the J call may be wrong. The CDR3 is 16 amino acids. Looked up from germline, CDR1 is SGDLS and CDR2 is YYNGEE. CDR3 nucleotide sequence: TGTGCCAGCAGCGTACAAGCGGGAGGTAATCAAGAGGCCCAGTACTTC. As protein: CASSVQAGGNQEAQYF.

V gene TRBV7-3 combines with J gene TRBJ2-2; TRBD2 matches 11 bases. Germline V gene lookup returns CDR1 SGHTA and CDR2 FQGTGA. J gave up 4 bases and V 5 bases, and 6 bases lay outside the gene matches. The CDR3 length is 16 residues. This chain's CDR3 is CASSPTLAGGTGELFF. CDR3 in DNA: TGTGCCAGCAGCCCAACTCTAGCGGGAGGCACCGGGGAGCTGTTTTTT.

This clonotype came up many times. The chain is built from TRBV20-1 and TRBJ2-3, with D perhaps matching TRBD2 (6 bases). This CDR3 contains 13 residues. Trimming removed 1 base from V and 9 bases from J, with 14 bases in between. CDR1 is DFQATT, CDR2 SNEGSKA, per germline (reference sequence). The CDR3 region is CSARVRTGGTQYF. The CDR3, as DNA: TGCAGTGCTAGAGTCCGGACCGGAGGGACGCAGTATTTT.

This clonotype was detected a few times. A much more abundant neighbour one base away suggests this may be a read error. This chain joins TRBV6-1 and TRBJ1-1, with D tentatively TRBD1 (5 bases). Trimming removed 1 base at V and 0 bases at J, with 12 bases between. The CDR3 length is 16 residues. Germline V gene lookup returns CDR1 MNHNS and CDR2 SASEGT. CDR3: CASSEGVGPMNTEAFF. DNA of the CDR3: TGTGCCAGCAGTGAAGGCGTGGGGCCTATGAACACTGAAGCTTTCTTT.

This clonotype was detected many times. The chain is built from TRBV9 and TRBJ2-5; 7 nucleotides align to TRBD2. CDR1 is SGDLS and CDR2 is YYNGEE in the germline V gene. The V gene end was trimmed by 7 bases and the J gene end by 1 base; junction bases not matched to a gene: 10. The CDR3 is made up of 15 amino acids. CDR3 nucleotide sequence: TGTGCCAGCGGGAGGGCGGGAGTCATCCAAGAGACCCAGTACTTC. As protein: CASGRAGVIQETQYF.

The J gene is TRBJ2-7, the V gene TRBV20-1; D remains unclear. V dropped 0 bases and J dropped 7 bases, with 10 bases sitting between them. CDR1 DFQATT and CDR2 SNEGSKA come from the germline V gene (reference sequence). This CDR3 is built from 12 residues. Here the CDR3 reads CSARDSLGEQYF. The CDR3 region has the DNA TGCAGTGCTAGAGATTCCCTGGGAGAGCAGTACTTC.

This chain connects TRBV29-1 to TRBJ2-5, with D possibly being TRBD2 (5 bases). Germline V gene data show CDR1 as SQVTM and CDR2 as ANQGSEA. The CDR3 has 17 amino acids. The CDR3 spells CTAIGLKVRPRQETQYF. In DNA form, the CDR3 reads TGCACCGCGATAGGACTGAAGGTGCGGCCCCGCCAAGAGACCCAGTACTTC.

A few counts support this clonotype. V and J are TRBV3-1 and TRBJ2-7; D might be TRBD2 (5 bases). The V end lost 6 bases, the J end lost 2 bases, and 14 bases lay between the germline ends. CDR3 length equals 14 residues. Germline assignment: CDR1 LGHDT and CDR2 YNNKEL (reference sequence). CDR3 coding DNA: TGTGCCAGCAGTCACGGAGGTATAACCTACGAGCAGTACTTC. It codes for CASSHGGITYEQYF.

This clonotype came up many times. This chain uses TRBV30 with TRBJ2-5; D is possibly TRBD1 (5 bases). The CDR3 runs 12 residues. Trimming shortened V by 0 bases and J by 9 bases, and 11 bases separated the two germline ends. CDR1 is GTSNPN, CDR2 SVGIG, per germline (reference sequence). DNA for the CDR3: TGTGCCTGGAGTGTCGAGGTGGGGCCCCAGTACTTC. Amino acid sequence: CAWSVEVGPQYF.

This clonotype occurred many times. This chain connects TRBV7-3 to TRBJ1-1, with 7 positions matching TRBD1. Trimming removed 5 bases from V and 11 bases from J; junction bases left unmatched: 8. The CDR3 totals 12 residues. Per the germline V gene, CDR1 is SGHTA and CDR2 is FQGTGA. CDR3 loop: CASSRQGARAFF. Here the CDR3 DNA reads TGTGCCAGCAGCCGACAGGGTGCTCGCGCTTTCTTT. Complete variable domain (other parts from reference TRBV7-3 and TRBJ1-1): GAGVSQTPSNKVTEKGKYVELRCDPISGHTALYWYRQSLGQGPEFLIYFQGTGAADDSGLPNDRFFAVRPEGSVSTLKIQRTERGDSAVYLCASSRQGARAFFGQGTRLTVV.

Regarding this clonotype: This could be a read error, since a much larger clone is one nucleotide away. The genes are TRBV18 and TRBJ1-1, with D maybe TRBD1 (5 bases). The CDR3 extends over 15 amino acids. V gave up 6 bases and J gave up 3 bases, with 17 bases separating them. CDR1 and CDR2 (germline): KGHSH, LQKENI. CDR3 loop: CASSMPPGRDTEAFF. CDR3 DNA: TGTGCCAGCTCGATGCCTCCAGGGAGGGACACTGAAGCTTTCTTT.

This sequence joins TRBV28 and TRBJ2-7, with 8 nucleotides matching TRBD1. V shed 8 bases, J shed 4 bases, and the junction held 13 bases outside the gene matches. Germline CDR1 MDHEN, CDR2 SYDVKM. The CDR3 extends over 15 amino acids. In nucleotides, the CDR3 is TGTGCCAGCGGCACCCTGGACAGGGTCTTGTACGAGCAGTACTTC. Translating it yields CASGTLDRVLYEQYF.

This clonotype was seen ten or more times. The chain couples TRBV2 to TRBJ2-3, with TRBD2 matching over 8 bases. With 6 bases clipped from V and 2 bases from J, the junction kept 7 bases outside the gene matches. CDR1 is SNHLY, CDR2 FYNNEI, per germline. This CDR3 spans 15 amino acids. CDR3 region: CASSDGLAPTDTQYF. The CDR3 nucleotides read TGTGCCAGCAGCGATGGACTAGCTCCCACAGATACGCAGTATTTT. Using reference TRBV2 and TRBJ2-3 for the parts outside the CDR3, the full variable domain is EPEVTQTPSHQVTQMGQEVILRCVPISNHLYFYWYRQILGQKVEFLVSFYNNEISEKSEIFDDQFSVERPDGSNFTLKIRSTKLEDSAMYFCASSDGLAPTDTQYFGPGTRLTVL.

This clonotype was detected many times. The rearrangement uses TRBV25-1 and TRBJ2-7; D is tentatively TRBD1 or TRBD2 (5 bases each). CDR3 length: 14 residues. Trimming took off 6 bases at V and 2 bases at J, with 14 bases between the two ends. Germline loops: CDR1 MGHDK, CDR2 SYGVNS. For the CDR3, the DNA is TGTGCCAGCAGGAGGGACGGAGTTCCCTACGAGCAGTACTTC. It translates to CASRRDGVPYEQYF.

This clonotype was found many times. V usage is TRBV7-9 and J usage is TRBJ2-1; 8 bases agree with TRBD2. The CDR3 sequence is 14 residues long. J was trimmed by 3 bases and V by 5 bases; bases with no gene match: 3. Germline V gene data show CDR1 as SEHNR and CDR2 as FQNEAQ (reference sequence). CDR3 sequence: CASSQAGGYNEQFF. In DNA, the CDR3 is TGTGCCAGCAGCCAGGCGGGGGGCTACAATGAGCAGTTCTTC. Looking up the rest from reference TRBV7-9 and TRBJ2-1 gives the full variable domain: DTGVSQNPRHKITKRGQNVTFRCDPISEHNRLYWYRQTLGQGPEFLTYFQNEAQLEKSRLLSDRFSAERPKGSFSTLEIQRTEQGDSAMYLCASSQAGGYNEQFFGPGTRLTVL.

This clonotype has more than one count but fewer than ten. The rearrangement links TRBV11-2 to TRBJ2-1, with 7 bases fitting TRBD2. The CDR3 is 16 amino acids. J was trimmed by 3 bases and V by 5 bases; bases with no gene match: 10. CDR1 is SGHAT and CDR2 is FQNNGV in the germline V gene. CDR3 protein: CASSILETSSYNEQFF. The CDR3 DNA reads as TGTGCCAGCAGCATATTGGAGACTAGCAGCTACAATGAGCAGTTCTTC.

This clonotype was seen just once. This chain connects TRBV9 to TRBJ2-2, with 8 bases matching TRBD2. The germline V gene has CDR1 SGDLS and CDR2 YYNGEE. J lost 6 bases, V lost 2 bases, and 3 bases had no gene match. CDR3 length: 14 residues. CDR3 amino acids: CASSVGTRAGELFF. CDR3 DNA sequence: TGTGCCAGCAGCGTCGGGACTAGGGCCGGGGAGCTGTTTTTT.

This clonotype was seen only a few times. V and J are TRBV20-1 and TRBJ2-3, with a tentative D call TRBD2 (6 bases). CDR1 and CDR2 from the germline V gene are DFQATT and SNEGSKA (reference sequence). The ends were cut back, 6 bases at V and 0 bases at J, with 19 bases in the middle. CDR3 size: 16 residues. CDR3 residues: CSATIGAGTSTDTQYF. As DNA, the CDR3 is TGCAGTGCCACAATAGGTGCGGGAACTAGCACAGATACGCAGTATTTT.